This T cell receptor beta chain was recorded in a study of blood T cell repertoires in COVID-19. Study context: Specimens from acute and convalescent COVID-19 originated in the United States, Italy and Spain. Nucleic acid was either cDNA or gDNA, and it came from T cells, B-cell-depleted T cells, or PBMCs.

Original data processing: Estimated nucleated cell counts came from reference gene primer amplification. Measured with immunoSEQ multiplex PCR; TCRdb has only the in-frame clones, and not every one. V and J calls and clone size come straight from that table; D and trimming were deduced from the DNA. The sample lists 150,000 to 200,000 clones; approximately 86% were seen once. The germline V and J ends were trimmed by 4 bases and 2 bases, with 12 bases remaining between them. Germline V lookup: CDR1 LGHNA, CDR2 YSLEER. This CDR3 is built from 15 residues. This clone was counted once. The sequence came from a man aged 45-65 years with active or convalescent COVID-19. The J gene is TRBJ1-5, the V gene TRBV4-3, with D hard to call. The specimen sequenced was peripheral blood. The CDR3 is CASSPRAGGNQPQHF. CDR3 bases: TGCGCCAGCAGCCCCCGAGCCGGTGGCAATCAGCCCCAGCATTTT.